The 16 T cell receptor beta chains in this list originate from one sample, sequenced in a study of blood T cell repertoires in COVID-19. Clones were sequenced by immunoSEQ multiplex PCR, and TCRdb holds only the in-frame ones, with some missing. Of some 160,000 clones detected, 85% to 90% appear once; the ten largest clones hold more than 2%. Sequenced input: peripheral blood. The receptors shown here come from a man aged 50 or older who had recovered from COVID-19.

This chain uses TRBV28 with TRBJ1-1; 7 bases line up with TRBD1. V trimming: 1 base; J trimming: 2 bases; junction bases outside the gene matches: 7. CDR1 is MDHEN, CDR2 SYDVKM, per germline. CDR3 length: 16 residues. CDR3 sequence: CASSLFLQGYNTEAFF. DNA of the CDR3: TGTGCCAGCAGTTTATTCCTACAGGGGTACAACACTGAAGCTTTCTTT.

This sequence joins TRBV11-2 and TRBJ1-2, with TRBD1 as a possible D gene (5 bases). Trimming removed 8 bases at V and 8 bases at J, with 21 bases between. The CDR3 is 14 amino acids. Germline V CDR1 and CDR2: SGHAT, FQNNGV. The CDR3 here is CASGFLGGLTGYTF. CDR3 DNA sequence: TGTGCCAGCGGATTCCTGGGGGGATTGACCGGCTACACCTTC.

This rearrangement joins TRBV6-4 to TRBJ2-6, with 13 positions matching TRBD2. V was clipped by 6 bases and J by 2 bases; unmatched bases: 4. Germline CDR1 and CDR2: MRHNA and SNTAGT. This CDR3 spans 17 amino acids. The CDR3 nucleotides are TGTGCCAGCAGCGGACTAGCGGGGGCTACTGGGGCCAACGTCCTGACTTTC. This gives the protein CASSGLAGATGANVLTF.

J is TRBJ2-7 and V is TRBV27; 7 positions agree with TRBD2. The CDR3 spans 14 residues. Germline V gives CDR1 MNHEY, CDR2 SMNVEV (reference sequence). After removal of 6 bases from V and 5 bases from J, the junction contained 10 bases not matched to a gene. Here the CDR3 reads CASSQASTSHEQYF. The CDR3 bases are TGTGCCAGCAGCCAGGCCTCGACTAGCCACGAGCAGTACTTC.

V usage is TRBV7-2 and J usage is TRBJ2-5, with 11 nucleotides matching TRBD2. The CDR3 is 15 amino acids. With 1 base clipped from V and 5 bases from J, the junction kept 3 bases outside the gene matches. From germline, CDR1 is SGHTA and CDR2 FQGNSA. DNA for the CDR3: TGTGCCAGCAGCTTAGGAGGGACTAGCGGCGAGACCCAGTACTTC. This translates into CASSLGGTSGETQYF. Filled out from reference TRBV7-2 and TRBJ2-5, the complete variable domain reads GAGVSQSPSNKVTEKGKDVELRCDPISGHTALYWYRQSLGQGLEFLIYFQGNSAPDKSGLPSDRFSAERTGGSVSTLTIQRTQQEDSAVYLCASSLGGTSGETQYFGPGTRLLVL.

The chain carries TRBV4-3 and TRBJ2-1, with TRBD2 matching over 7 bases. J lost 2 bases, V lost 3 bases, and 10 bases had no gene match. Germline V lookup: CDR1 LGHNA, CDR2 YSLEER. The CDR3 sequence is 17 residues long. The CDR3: CASSHGGVRGTYNEQFF. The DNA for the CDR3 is TGCGCCAGCAGCCATGGAGGGGTGCGGGGGACCTACAATGAGCAGTTCTTC.

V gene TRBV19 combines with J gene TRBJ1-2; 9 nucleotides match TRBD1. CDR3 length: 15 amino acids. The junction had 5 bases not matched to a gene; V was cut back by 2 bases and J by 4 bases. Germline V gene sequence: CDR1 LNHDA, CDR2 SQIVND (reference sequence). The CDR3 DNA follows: TGTGCCAGTAGTATATGGGACAGGGAAGGCTATGGCTACACCTTC. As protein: CASSIWDREGYGYTF.

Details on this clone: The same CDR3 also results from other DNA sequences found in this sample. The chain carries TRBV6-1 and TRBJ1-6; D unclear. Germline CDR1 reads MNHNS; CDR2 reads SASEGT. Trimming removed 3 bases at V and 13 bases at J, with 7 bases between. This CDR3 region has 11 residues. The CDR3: CASSEARPLHF. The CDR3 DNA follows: TGTGCCAGCAGTGAGGCCAGGCCCCTCCACTTT.

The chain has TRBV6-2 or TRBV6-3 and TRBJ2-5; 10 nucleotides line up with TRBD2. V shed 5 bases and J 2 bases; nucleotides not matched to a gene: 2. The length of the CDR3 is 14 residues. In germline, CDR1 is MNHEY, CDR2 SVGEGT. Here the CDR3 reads CASSQTSGQETQYF. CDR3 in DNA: TGTGCCAGCAGTCAGACTAGCGGGCAAGAGACCCAGTACTTC.

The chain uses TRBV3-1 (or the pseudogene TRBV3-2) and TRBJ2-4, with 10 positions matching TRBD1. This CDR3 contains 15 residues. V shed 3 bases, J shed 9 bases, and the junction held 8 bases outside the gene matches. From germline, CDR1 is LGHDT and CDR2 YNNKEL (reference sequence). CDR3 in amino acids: CASSHSDRGWGIQYF. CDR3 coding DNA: TGTGCCAGCAGCCACTCGGACAGGGGGTGGGGCATTCAGTACTTC.

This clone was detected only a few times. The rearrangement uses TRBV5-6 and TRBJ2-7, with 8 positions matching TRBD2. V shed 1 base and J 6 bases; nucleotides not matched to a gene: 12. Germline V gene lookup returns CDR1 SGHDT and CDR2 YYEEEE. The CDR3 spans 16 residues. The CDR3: CASSLLGLGAGSEQYF. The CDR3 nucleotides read TGTGCCAGCAGCTTGTTGGGACTAGGGGCCGGGAGCGAGCAGTACTTC.

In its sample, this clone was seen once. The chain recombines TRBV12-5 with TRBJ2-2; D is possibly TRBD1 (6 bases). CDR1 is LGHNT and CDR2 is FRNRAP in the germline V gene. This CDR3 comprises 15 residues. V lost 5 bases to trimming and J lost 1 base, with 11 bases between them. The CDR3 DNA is TGTGCTAGTGGTACGTTGGACAGGAACACCGGGGAGCTGTTTTTT. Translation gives CASGTLDRNTGELFF.

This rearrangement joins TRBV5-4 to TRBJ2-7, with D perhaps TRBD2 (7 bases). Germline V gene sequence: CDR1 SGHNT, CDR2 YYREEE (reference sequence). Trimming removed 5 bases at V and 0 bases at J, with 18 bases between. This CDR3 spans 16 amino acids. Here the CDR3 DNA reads TGTGCCAGCAGGACCCTAGGCGGGGGCCTCTCCTACGAGCAGTACTTC. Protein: CASRTLGGGLSYEQYF.

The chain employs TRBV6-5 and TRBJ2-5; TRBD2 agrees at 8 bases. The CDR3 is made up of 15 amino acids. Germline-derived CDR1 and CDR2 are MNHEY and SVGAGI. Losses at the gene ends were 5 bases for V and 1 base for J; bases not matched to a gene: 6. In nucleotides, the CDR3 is TGTGCCAGCAGTATAAGCGGGGGACCCCAAGAGACCCAGTACTTC. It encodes CASSISGGPQETQYF.

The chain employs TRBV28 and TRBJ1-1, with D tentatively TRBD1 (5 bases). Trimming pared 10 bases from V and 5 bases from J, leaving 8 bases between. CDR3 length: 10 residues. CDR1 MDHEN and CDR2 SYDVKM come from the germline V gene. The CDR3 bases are TGTGCCATTAGACAGACTGAAGCTTTCTTT. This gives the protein CAIRQTEAFF.

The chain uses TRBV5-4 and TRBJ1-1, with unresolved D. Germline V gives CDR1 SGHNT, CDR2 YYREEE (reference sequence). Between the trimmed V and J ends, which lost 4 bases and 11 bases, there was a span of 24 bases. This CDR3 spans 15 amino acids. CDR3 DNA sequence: TGTGCCAGCAGCGAGACCGGAGGGCGGGGAAAAGGTGCTTTCTTT. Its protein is CASSETGGRGKGAFF.